These 30 T cell receptor beta chains came from one sample sequenced in a study of CD8+CD57+ T cells in acquired aplastic anemia. Genomic DNA acted as the template from which TCR beta VDJ combination and CDR3 sequence profiling were carried out. Each CDR3 protein is one row after TCRdb ran MiXCR on the reads. The sample lists about 400,000 distinct CDR3 sequences, roughly 68% occurring once. The specimen sequenced was sorted CD4+, CD8+, or CD8+CD57+ T cells (not recorded which) from PBMCs. These receptors all come from a human donor in good health, serving as a control.

Worth noting for this clonotype: Here the CDR3 omits its conserved ending phenylalanine or tryptophan, so a read error is the likely source. It is unclear where the CDR3 begins or ends on the DNA, so no DNA is shown, and the CDR3 is as TCRdb lists it. This chain uses TRBV7-4 with TRBJ2-7. Germline V gene data show CDR1 as SGHVT and CDR2 as SQSDAQ. The CDR3 length is 13 residues, termini included. CDR3 region: CASSPYGAETEDS.

The rearrangement uses TRBV7-2 and TRBJ1-4; a possible D gene is TRBD1 (5 bases). This CDR3 has 17 amino acids. V lost 5 bases, J lost 9 bases, and 25 bases lay in between. Germline-derived CDR1 and CDR2 are SGHTA and FQGNSA. The chain's CDR3 is CASSPGLNKQPHQKLFF. The CDR3 DNA sequence: TGTGCCAGCAGCCCGGGACTGAACAAGCAGCCCCATCAAAAACTGTTTTTT.

As concerns this clonotype: Germline is not matched at one junction end, which may reflect a read error. The chain is built from TRBV2 and TRBJ1-6; D perhaps matches TRBD1 (5 bases). The V gene's germline CDR1 is SNHLY and CDR2 FYNNEI. The CDR3 spans 14 residues. CDR3 protein: CASSAGSHNSHLHF. CDR3 DNA: TGTGCCAGCAGTGCAGGGAGCCATAATTCACACCTCCACTTT.

CDR3 in amino acids: CASSLYSGQGVGYTF. In nucleotides, the CDR3 is TGTGCCAGCAGTTTATACTCCGGACAGGGAGTTGGCTACACCTTC. V is TRBV7-8 and J is TRBJ1-2; 8 bases match TRBD1. V was clipped by 6 bases and J by 7 bases; unmatched bases: 13. There are 15 residues in the CDR3. Per the germline V gene, CDR1 is SGHVS and CDR2 is FQNEAQ.

Concerning this clonotype: A much larger clone differs by one base, so this may be a read error. This CDR3 fails to terminate in the conserved phenylalanine or tryptophan, so it likely reflects a read error. The V and J genes are TRBV30 and TRBJ2-3; TRBD2 is a possible D gene (6 bases). V was shortened by 2 bases and J by 5 bases, with 11 bases between the two germline ends. This CDR3 region has 13 residues. Germline V lookup: CDR1 GTSNPN, CDR2 SVGIG (reference sequence). CDR3: CAWSIRGIDTQYS. The CDR3 coding sequence is TGTGCCTGGAGTATCCGGGGGATAGATACGCAGTATTCT.

Worth noting for this clonotype: This may come from a read error, since a much larger clone is one base off. The chain joins TRBV9 to TRBJ1-2; 8 nucleotides align to TRBD1. The CDR3 covers 15 residues. Germline V gene lookup returns CDR1 SGDLS and CDR2 YYNGEE. Losses at the gene ends were 3 bases for V and 4 bases for J; bases not matched to a gene: 8. CDR3 loop: CASSAGAGGGYGYTF. As DNA, the CDR3 is TGTGCCAGCAGCGCCGGGGCAGGGGGCGGCTATGGCTACACCTTC.

In this sample, this clonotype turned up a few times. The chain has TRBV24-1 and TRBJ1-5; no definite D call. The CDR3 is made up of 12 amino acids. Trimming took off 7 bases at V and 0 bases at J, with 3 bases between the two ends. Germline CDR1 KGHDR, CDR2 SFDVKD. Here the CDR3 DNA reads TGTGCCACCAGGTATAGCAATCAGCCCCAGCATTTT. Encoded protein: CATRYSNQPQHF.

The chain employs TRBV20-1 and TRBJ2-7, with TRBD2 matching 8 bases. CDR1 is DFQATT, CDR2 SNEGSKA, per germline (reference sequence). CDR3 length: 11 residues. The trim removed 2 bases at V and 6 bases at J, leaving 0 bases unmatched. The CDR3 coding sequence is TGCAGTGCTAGACGGGGGGGCGAGCAGTACGTC. It is translated as CSARRGGEQYV.

To note about this clonotype: Given the absence of the conserved phenylalanine or tryptophan at the CDR3 end, a read error is likely. The J gene is TRBJ2-3, the V gene TRBV7-3; D unresolved. From germline, CDR1 is SGHTA and CDR2 FQGTGA. Deletions cut 9 bases from V and 8 bases from J, with 12 bases between. The CDR3 extends over 11 amino acids. DNA of the CDR3: TGTGCCAGGGAACGCCCAACTACGCAGTATTCT. Its translation: CARERPTTQYS.

The rearrangement joins TRBV12-3 or TRBV12-4 to TRBJ1-5; D perhaps matches TRBD1 (6 bases). The CDR3 sequence is 12 residues long. V was clipped by 3 bases and J by 11 bases, with 11 bases between them. CDR3 bases: TGTGCCAGCAGTTTTCCAGGGGAGACCCAGCATTTT. It codes for CASSFPGETQHF.

The chain employs TRBV2 and TRBJ2-3; 8 bases fit TRBD1. The CDR3 runs to 17 residues. Trimming took 5 bases from V and 2 from J; bases not matched to a gene: 12. Germline CDR1 reads SNHLY; CDR2 reads FYNNEI. CDR3 region: CASSFATTGAYTDTQYF. CDR3 nucleotides: TGTGCCAGCAGTTTTGCTACGACAGGGGCCTACACAGATACGCAGTATTTT. Variable domain in full (rest from reference TRBV2 and TRBJ2-3): EPEVTQTPSHQVTQMGQEVILRCVPISNHLYFYWYRQILGQKVEFLVSFYNNEISEKSEIFDDQFSVERPDGSNFTLKIRSTKLEDSAMYFCASSFATTGAYTDTQYFGPGTRLTVL.

V is TRBV7-2 and J is TRBJ2-3; D might be TRBD2 (7 bases). Trimming took off 4 bases at V and 14 bases at J, with 25 bases between the two ends. CDR1 and CDR2 (germline): SGHTA, FQGNSA. The CDR3 contains 15 residues. This CDR3 reads CASSYETGTNEKLYF. DNA of the CDR3: TGTGCCAGCAGCTACGAAACAGGGACTAATGAAAAACTGTATTTT.

The chain uses TRBV5-6 and TRBJ1-6; no definite D call. From germline, CDR1 is SGHDT and CDR2 YYEEEE. This CDR3 has 13 residues. Trimming took off 4 bases at V and 11 bases at J, with 13 bases between the two ends. The CDR3 DNA follows: TGTGCCAGCAGCGCGGGGATGGAGGCACCCCTCCACTTT. Amino acids: CASSAGMEAPLHF.

Notes on this clonotype: Its ends do not fully match the called genes, so a read error is possible. V is TRBV7-2 and J is TRBJ2-5; 11 nucleotides line up with TRBD2. Per the germline V gene, CDR1 is SGHTA and CDR2 is FQGNSA. The CDR3 has 15 amino acids. The CDR3 DNA is TGTGCCAGCAGCCTAGCGGGGGGTAGTTACGAGCAGTACTACTTC. This sequence encodes CASSLAGGSYEQYYF.

As to this clonotype: One junction end disagrees with the germline gene, perhaps due to a read error. The gene calls are TRBV15 and TRBJ1-2; maybe TRBD1 (5 bases). This CDR3 region has 13 residues. In germline, CDR1 is LNHNV, CDR2 YYDKDF (reference sequence). The DNA for the CDR3 is TGTGCCACCAGCGGGGCAGTAAACTATGGCCACACCTTC. Amino acids: CATSGAVNYGHTF.

The CDR3: CASSLLARGKGTEAFF. The CDR3 DNA follows: TGTGCCAGCAGCTTGTTGGCGCGGGGAAAGGGGACTGAAGCTTTCTTT. The V and J genes are TRBV7-6 and TRBJ1-1; D possibly corresponds to TRBD1 (5 bases). Trimming pared 3 bases from V and 5 bases from J, leaving 19 bases between. The CDR3 runs 16 residues. Germline CDR1 and CDR2: SGHVS and FNYEAQ.

This clonotype was counted many times. The J gene is TRBJ1-2, the V gene TRBV20-1; TRBD1 might be the D (6 bases). Looked up from germline, CDR1 is DFQATT and CDR2 is SNEGSKA (reference sequence). The CDR3 covers 17 residues. The V end lost 1 base, the J end lost 3 bases, and 21 bases lay between the germline ends. The CDR3: CSARVRGGDFLDYGYTF. CDR3 DNA: TGCAGTGCTAGAGTTCGCGGGGGCGATTTCCTTGACTATGGCTACACCTTC.

A remark on this clonotype: This CDR3 is missing its conserved last phenylalanine or tryptophan, likely due to a read error. The gene calls are TRBV10-1 and TRBJ1-1, with D uncertain. CDR3 length: 13 residues. Germline CDR1 is WNHNN and CDR2 is SYGVQD (reference sequence). The CDR3 here is CASSPDLNNEAFL. Here the CDR3 DNA reads TGTGCCAGCAGTCCAGACCTGAACAATGAAGCTTTCCTT.

The chain joins TRBV7-2 to TRBJ2-7; the match to TRBD2 covers 7 bases. Germline assignment: CDR1 SGHTA and CDR2 FQGNSA. There are 16 residues in the CDR3. V trimming: 0 bases; J trimming: 4 bases; junction bases outside the gene matches: 9. CDR3 in amino acids: CASSLAGWEGRYEQYF. The CDR3, as DNA: TGTGCCAGCAGCTTAGCGGGCTGGGAGGGCCGATACGAGCAGTACTTC.

As regards this clonotype: A read error may produce the germline difference seen at one junction end. The V call is TRBV7-3, the J call TRBJ1-4; no reliable D call. The CDR3 sequence is 13 residues long. Looked up from germline, CDR1 is SGHTA and CDR2 is FQGTGA. The CDR3 region has the DNA TGCGCCAGCAGCTTCCCGCCTGCCCTGCCACTGTTTTTT. This encodes CASSFPPALPLFF.

This clonotype has at least ten counts. The V and J genes are TRBV30 and TRBJ2-1; D possibly corresponds to TRBD1 (5 bases). CDR3 length: 12 amino acids. CDR1 and CDR2 (germline): GTSNPN, SVGIG (reference sequence). V lost 0 bases and J lost 6, with 6 bases in between. CDR3: CAWSVQGNEQFF. DNA for the CDR3: TGTGCCTGGAGTGTCCAGGGCAATGAGCAGTTCTTC.

The table lists this clonotype with many counts. This chain connects TRBV11-2 to TRBJ2-7; D unclear. CDR3 length equals 13 residues. Trimming took 0 bases from V and 3 from J, leaving 6 bases between them. The germline V gene encodes CDR1 SGHAT and CDR2 FQNNGV. The CDR3 sequence: CASSLDPGYEQYF. CDR3 nucleotide sequence: TGTGCCAGCAGCTTAGATCCAGGCTACGAGCAGTACTTC. The full variable domain, in which reference TRBV11-2 and TRBJ2-7 provide the parts outside the CDR3, is EAGVAQSPRYKIIEKRQSVAFWCNPISGHATLYWYQQILGQGPKLLIQFQNNGVVDDSQLPKDRFSAERLKGVDSTLKIQPAKLEDSAVYLCASSLDPGYEQYFGPGTRLTVT.

As regards this clonotype: It is likely a read error, because the conserved phenylalanine at the end of the CDR3 is missing. No DNA is shown, since the ends of the CDR3 on it are uncertain; the CDR3 is the one TCRdb lists. CDR3: CASSLTPSGNTIY. The rearrangement links TRBV7-2 to TRBJ1-5. The CDR3 spans 13 residues, counting both ends. Germline V gives CDR1 SGHTA, CDR2 FQGNSA.

J is TRBJ1-1 and V is TRBV24-1; D perhaps matches TRBD1 (6 bases). CDR3 length: 11 amino acids. Trimming stripped 6 bases from V and 12 bases from J, with 13 bases between. Germline assignment: CDR1 KGHDR and CDR2 SFDVKD. Here the CDR3 reads CATSYDRWPFF. CDR3 coding DNA: TGTGCCACCAGTTACGACAGGTGGCCTTTCTTT.

This clonotype was detected many times. This rearrangement joins TRBV7-2 to TRBJ1-2; possible D gene TRBD1, 5 bases. In germline, CDR1 is SGHTA, CDR2 FQGNSA. The CDR3 runs 13 residues. With 0 bases removed from V and 7 bases from J, the gap between germline ends came to 9 bases. The CDR3 DNA follows: TGTGCCAGCAGCTTAGCCAGGGTCGGTGGCTACACCTTC. This codes for CASSLARVGGYTF. The whole variable domain, filled in from reference TRBV7-2 and TRBJ1-2, reads GAGVSQSPSNKVTEKGKDVELRCDPISGHTALYWYRQSLGQGLEFLIYFQGNSAPDKSGLPSDRFSAERTGGSVSTLTIQRTQQEDSAVYLCASSLARVGGYTFGSGTRLTVV.

The rearrangement links TRBV9 to TRBJ2-3, with a tentative D call TRBD2 (5 bases). Germline V gives CDR1 SGDLS, CDR2 YYNGEE. The germline V and J ends were trimmed by 4 bases and 11 bases, with 23 bases remaining between them. This CDR3 is built from 15 residues. The CDR3 bases are TGTGCCAGCAGCCCACGGGTGTTAGCGAGGAATGAGCAGTATTTT. It encodes CASSPRVLARNEQYF.

With respect to this clonotype: A read error may account for a junction end that differs from germline. The chain carries TRBV7-7 and TRBJ1-1; D is possibly TRBD1 (5 bases). Germline V gives CDR1 SSHAT, CDR2 FNYEAQ (reference sequence). CDR3 length: 14 residues. CDR3 sequence: CASSLAPGTETEYF. As DNA, the CDR3 is TGTGCTAGCAGCTTAGCCCCGGGAACGGAGACAGAGTACTTT.

This clonotype appeared many times. The chain links TRBV11-2 to TRBJ1-5; 11 bases line up with TRBD1. Germline assignment: CDR1 SGHAT and CDR2 FQNNGV. This CDR3 comprises 16 residues. J was trimmed by 4 bases and V by 3 bases; bases with no gene match: 5. DNA of the CDR3: TGTGCCAGCAGCTTTACTGGGACAGGGGGTAATCAGCCCCAGCATTTT. Translating it yields CASSFTGTGGNQPQHF. Complete variable domain (other parts from reference TRBV11-2 and TRBJ1-5): EAGVAQSPRYKIIEKRQSVAFWCNPISGHATLYWYQQILGQGPKLLIQFQNNGVVDDSQLPKDRFSAERLKGVDSTLKIQPAKLEDSAVYLCASSFTGTGGNQPQHFGDGTRLSIL.

The CDR3 bases are TGTGCCAGCAGCGGGGGGGCCTCCGTTGGCTACAATGAGCAGTTCTTC. It translates to CASSGGASVGYNEQFF. V and J are TRBV11-1 and TRBJ2-1, with D possibly matching TRBD2 (7 bases). CDR1 and CDR2 (germline): SGHAT, FQDESV (reference sequence). V was pared by 5 bases and J by 3 bases, with 17 bases between. The CDR3 spans 16 residues.

For this clonotype: A junction end diverges from the germline sequence, so it may reflect a read error. The rearrangement links TRBV7-2 to TRBJ2-5; no definite D call. This CDR3 is built from 14 residues. Germline CDR1 is SGHTA and CDR2 is FQGNSA. The CDR3 here is CASSLDQRQETPHF. The CDR3 nucleotides are TGTGCCAGCAGCCTAGACCAGCGCCAGGAGACACCCCACTTC.